This T cell receptor beta chain originates from a study of T cells in Graves' hyperthyroidism and ophthalmopathy. The investigators amplified TCR beta CDR3 regions from RNA transcripts. HTBI primers were the set used in a first-round RT-PCR of the TCR CDR3. TCRdb ran MiXCR on the multiplex PCR reads and lists one entry per CDR3 protein. The profile covers more than 300,000 distinct CDR3 sequences, with about 14% appearing a single time and roughly 11% taken by the ten largest. This clonotype has at least ten counts. Antigen: not known. Germline values: CDR1 MDHEN, CDR2 SYDVKM. The CDR3 spans 14 residues. Trimming removed 1 base from V and 3 bases from J, with 10 bases in between. Study-level results: Appearing also in blood were most of the thyroid clonotypes expanded above 0.001.

This receptor was obtained from an older woman with Graves' hyperthyroidism. The material sequenced was blood. The rearrangement joins TRBV28 to TRBJ2-7; a possible D gene is TRBD1 (6 bases). The CDR3 loop reads CASSLSGHLYEQYF. CDR3 in DNA: TGTGCCAGCAGTTTATCGGGACACCTCTACGAGCAGTACTTC.